Described below is a single T cell receptor (beta chain) sequence and its context. In the study's own analysis: Cell counts per sample came from amplifying reference gene primers. Data came from immunoSEQ multiplex PCR; TCRdb stores just in-frame clones and leaves some out. V, J and clone size were drawn from that table, and D and trimming were deduced from the DNA. The sample lists 85,000 to 100,000 clones, approximately 80% occurring once. Germline V gene lookup returns CDR1 MNHEY and CDR2 SVGAGI. The CDR3 is 15 amino acids. V was shortened by 6 bases and J by 0 bases, with 13 bases between the two germline ends. The data derive from a study of blood T cell repertoires in COVID-19. Across the whole study: Samples representing acute and convalescent COVID-19 were sourced from the United States, Italy and Spain. Nucleic acid was either cDNA or gDNA, and it came from T cells, B-cell-depleted T cells, or PBMCs.

The material sequenced was peripheral blood. This clonotype was obtained from a human donor in a cohort sampled during active COVID-19. This chain connects TRBV6-5 to TRBJ2-3; D uncertain. CDR3: CASSSQARSTDTQYF. In DNA, the CDR3 is TGTGCCAGCAGCAGCCAGGCCAGGAGCACAGATACGCAGTATTTT.